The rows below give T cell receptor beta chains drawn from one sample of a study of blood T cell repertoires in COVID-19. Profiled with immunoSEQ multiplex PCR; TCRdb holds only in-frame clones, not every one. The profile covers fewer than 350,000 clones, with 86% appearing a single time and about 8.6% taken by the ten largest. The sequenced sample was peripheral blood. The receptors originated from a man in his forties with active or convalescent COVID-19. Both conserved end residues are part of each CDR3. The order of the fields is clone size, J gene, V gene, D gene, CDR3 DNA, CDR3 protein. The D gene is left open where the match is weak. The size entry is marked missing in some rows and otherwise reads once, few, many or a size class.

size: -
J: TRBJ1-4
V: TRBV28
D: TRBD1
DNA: TGTGCCAGCAACCGGCCGACAGGGGAGAGTGAAAAACTGTTTTTT
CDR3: CASNRPTGESEKLFF

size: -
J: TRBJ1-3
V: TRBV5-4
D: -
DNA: TGTGCCAGCAGCTCTTTGACAGGAAACACCATATATTTT
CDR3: CASSSLTGNTIYF

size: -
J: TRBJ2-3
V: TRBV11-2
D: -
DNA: TGTGCCAGCAGCTCGACAGGGGAGGGAGATACGCAGTATTTT
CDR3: CASSSTGEGDTQYF

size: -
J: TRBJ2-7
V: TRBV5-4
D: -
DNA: TGTGCCAGCAGCTTGGTAGGAGGAAGCGAGCAGTACTTC
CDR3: CASSLVGGSEQYF

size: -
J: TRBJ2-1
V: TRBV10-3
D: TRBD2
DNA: TGTGCCACACGCACCCCGGCGGGGGGGCCGGGTGAGCAGTTCTTC
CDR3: CATRTPAGGPGEQFF

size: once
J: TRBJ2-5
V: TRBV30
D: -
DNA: TGTGCCTGGGCGACAGGTGCGGAGACCCAGTACTTC
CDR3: CAWATGAETQYF

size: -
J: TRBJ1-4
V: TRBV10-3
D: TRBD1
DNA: TGTGCCATCAGTGACCCGACAGGGAGGAGTGAAAAACTGTTTTTT
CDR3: CAISDPTGRSEKLFF

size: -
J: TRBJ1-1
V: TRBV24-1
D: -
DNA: TGTGCCACCAGTGATTTAGGAGCGAACACTGAAGCTTTCTTT
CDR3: CATSDLGANTEAFF

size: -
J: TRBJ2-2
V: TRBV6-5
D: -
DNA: TGTGCCACGTCGGGGGGCCCCGGCACCGGGGAGCTGTTTTTT
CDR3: CATSGGPGTGELFF

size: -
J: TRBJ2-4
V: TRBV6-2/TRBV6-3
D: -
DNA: TGTGCCAGCAGTTACTCAGCAGTCGGGAGAGCCAAAAACATTCAGTACTTC
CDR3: CASSYSAVGRAKNIQYF

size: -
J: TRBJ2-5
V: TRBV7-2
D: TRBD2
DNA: TGTGCCAGCAGCCCCCGGTCTAGCGGGAAAGAGACCCAGTACTTC
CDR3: CASSPRSSGKETQYF

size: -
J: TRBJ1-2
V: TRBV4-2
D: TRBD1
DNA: TGTGCCAGCAGCCAACTTTGGGCAGGGGGCGGCTACACCTTC
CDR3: CASSQLWAGGGYTF

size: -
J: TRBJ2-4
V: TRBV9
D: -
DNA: TGTGCCAGCAGCGTAGATGTCGGGGGTGACATTCAGTACTTC
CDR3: CASSVDVGGDIQYF

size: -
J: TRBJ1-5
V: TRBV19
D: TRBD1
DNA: TGTGCCAGTAGTATAACGCAGGGGGTCCCCAATGGCAATCAGCCCCAGCATTTT
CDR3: CASSITQGVPNGNQPQHF

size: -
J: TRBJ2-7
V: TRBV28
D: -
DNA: TGTGCCAGCAGTTTAGGTTGGGACTCTGGAGTGGGGGAGCAGTACTTC
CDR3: CASSLGWDSGVGEQYF

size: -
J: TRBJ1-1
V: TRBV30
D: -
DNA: TGTGCCTGGAGCCCCAGTTCGAACACTGAAGCTTTCTTT
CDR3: CAWSPSSNTEAFF

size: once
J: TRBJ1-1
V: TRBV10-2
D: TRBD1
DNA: TGCGCCAGCAGTGGGAGGACAGGAAGGACTGAAGCTTTCTTT
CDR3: CASSGRTGRTEAFF

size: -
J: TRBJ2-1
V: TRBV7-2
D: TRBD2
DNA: TGTGCCAGCAGCTCGGGAGTAGCGGGAGGCCCCTACAATGAGCAGTTCTTC
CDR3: CASSSGVAGGPYNEQFF

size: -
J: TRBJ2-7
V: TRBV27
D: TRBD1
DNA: TGTGCCAGCAGTTTGGGGCAGGGGGTTTCCTACGAGCAGTACTTC
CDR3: CASSLGQGVSYEQYF